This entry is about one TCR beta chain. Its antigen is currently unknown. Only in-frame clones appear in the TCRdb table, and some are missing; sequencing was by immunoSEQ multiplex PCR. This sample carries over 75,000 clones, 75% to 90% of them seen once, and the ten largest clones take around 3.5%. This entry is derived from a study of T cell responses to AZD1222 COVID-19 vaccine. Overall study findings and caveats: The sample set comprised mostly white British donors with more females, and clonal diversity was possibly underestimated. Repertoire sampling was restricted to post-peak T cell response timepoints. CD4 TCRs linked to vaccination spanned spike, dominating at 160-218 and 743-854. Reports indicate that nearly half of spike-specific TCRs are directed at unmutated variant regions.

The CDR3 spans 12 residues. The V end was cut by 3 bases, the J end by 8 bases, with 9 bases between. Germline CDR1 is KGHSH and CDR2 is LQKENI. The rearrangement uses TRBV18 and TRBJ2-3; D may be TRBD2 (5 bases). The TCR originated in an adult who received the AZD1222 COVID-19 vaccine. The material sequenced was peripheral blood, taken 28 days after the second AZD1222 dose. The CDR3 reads CASSPQEVTQYF. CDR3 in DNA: TGTGCCAGCTCACCTCAGGAGGTTACGCAGTATTTT.